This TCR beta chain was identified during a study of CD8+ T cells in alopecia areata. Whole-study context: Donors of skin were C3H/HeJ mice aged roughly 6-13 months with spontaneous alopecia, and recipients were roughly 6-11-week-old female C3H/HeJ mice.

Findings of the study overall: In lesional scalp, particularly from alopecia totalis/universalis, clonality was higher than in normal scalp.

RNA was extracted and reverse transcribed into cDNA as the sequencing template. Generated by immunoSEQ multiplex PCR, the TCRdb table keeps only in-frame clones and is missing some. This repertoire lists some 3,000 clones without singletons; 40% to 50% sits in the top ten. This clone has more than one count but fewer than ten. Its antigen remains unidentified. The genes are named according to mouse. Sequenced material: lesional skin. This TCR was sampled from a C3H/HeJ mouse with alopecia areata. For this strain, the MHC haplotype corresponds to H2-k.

The CDR3 protein is CASSQDQDRGPFSNERLFF. CDR3 DNA (partial): TGTGCCAGCAGCCAAGATCAGGACAGGGGACCCTTTTCCAACGAA. The V and J genes are TRBV2 and TRBJ1-4, with 9 positions matching TRBD1. The sequence runs out 4 residues before the end of the CDR3; the remainder is reconstructed from the germline J gene. This CDR3 is built from 19 residues. The ends lost 0 bases at V and 0 bases at J; junction bases unmatched: 8. The germline V gene has CDR1 LGHNA and CDR2 YSYQKL.